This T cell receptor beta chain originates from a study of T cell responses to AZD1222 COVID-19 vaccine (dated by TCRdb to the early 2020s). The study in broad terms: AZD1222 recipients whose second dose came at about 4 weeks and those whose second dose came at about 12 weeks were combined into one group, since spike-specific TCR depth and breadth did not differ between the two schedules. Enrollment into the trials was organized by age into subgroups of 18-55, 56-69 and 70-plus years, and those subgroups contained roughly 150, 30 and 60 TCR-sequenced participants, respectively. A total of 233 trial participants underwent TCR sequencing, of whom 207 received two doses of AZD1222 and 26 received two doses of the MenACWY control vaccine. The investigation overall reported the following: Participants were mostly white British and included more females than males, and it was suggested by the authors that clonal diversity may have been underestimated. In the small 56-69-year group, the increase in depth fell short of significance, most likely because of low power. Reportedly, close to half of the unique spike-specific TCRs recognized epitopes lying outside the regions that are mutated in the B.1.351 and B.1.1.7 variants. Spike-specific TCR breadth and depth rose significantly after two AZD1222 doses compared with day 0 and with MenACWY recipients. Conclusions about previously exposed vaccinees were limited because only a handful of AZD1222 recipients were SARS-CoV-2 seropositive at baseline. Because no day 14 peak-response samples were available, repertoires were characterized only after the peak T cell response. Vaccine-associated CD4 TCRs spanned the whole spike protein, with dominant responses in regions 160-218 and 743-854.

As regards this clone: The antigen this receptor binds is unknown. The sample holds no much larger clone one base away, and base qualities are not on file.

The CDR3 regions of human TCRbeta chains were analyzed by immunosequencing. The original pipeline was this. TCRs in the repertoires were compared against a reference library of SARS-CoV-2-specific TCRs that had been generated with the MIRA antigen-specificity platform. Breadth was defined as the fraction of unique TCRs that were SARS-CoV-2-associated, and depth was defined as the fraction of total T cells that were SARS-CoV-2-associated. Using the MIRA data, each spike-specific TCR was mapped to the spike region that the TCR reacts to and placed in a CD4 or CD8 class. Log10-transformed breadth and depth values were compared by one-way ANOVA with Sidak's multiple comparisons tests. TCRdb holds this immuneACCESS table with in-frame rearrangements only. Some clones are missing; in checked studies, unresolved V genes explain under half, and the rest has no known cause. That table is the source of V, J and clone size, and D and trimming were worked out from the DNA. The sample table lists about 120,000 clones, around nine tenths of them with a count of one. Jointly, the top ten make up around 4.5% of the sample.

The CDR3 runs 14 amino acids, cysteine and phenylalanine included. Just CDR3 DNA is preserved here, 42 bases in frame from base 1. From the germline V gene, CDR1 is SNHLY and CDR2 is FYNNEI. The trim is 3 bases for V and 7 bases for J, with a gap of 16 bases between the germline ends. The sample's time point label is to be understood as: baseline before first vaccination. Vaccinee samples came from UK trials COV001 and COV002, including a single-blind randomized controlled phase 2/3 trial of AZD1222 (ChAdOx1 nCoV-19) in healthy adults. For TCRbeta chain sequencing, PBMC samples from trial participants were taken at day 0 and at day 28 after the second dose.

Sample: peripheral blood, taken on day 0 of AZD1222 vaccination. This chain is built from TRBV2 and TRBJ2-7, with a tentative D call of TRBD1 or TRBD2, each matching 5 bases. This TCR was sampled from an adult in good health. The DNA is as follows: TGTGCCAGCAGTGACGGGACCCGGATTTGGGAGCAGTACTTC. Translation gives CASSDGTRIWEQYF.